This TCR beta chain was sequenced during a study of type 1 regulatory T cells. About the study: T-allo10 is a Tr1-enriched, alloantigen-specific CD4 T cell product made in vitro.

Points on this clonotype: Antigen unknown.

TCRdb independently ran MiXCR on the reads; one entry per CDR3 protein. Altogether about 60,000 distinct CDR3 sequences are present, 62% being singletons, with the ten largest covering approximately 2%. Study-level results: Tr1 cells had a more restricted TCR repertoire than non-Tr1 cells.

CDR3 length: 12 residues. CDR1 and CDR2 (germline): SGHRS, YFSETQ. The V gene lost 4 bases and the J gene lost 7 bases, with 9 bases spanning the gap. The specimen was cultured non-Tr1 T cells, either the whole culture or a sorted T cell fraction (not recorded which). The TCR originated in a human donor in good health. V and J are TRBV5-1 and TRBJ2-1; D is ambiguous. CDR3 bases: TGCGCCAGCAGCCACGGTAGGAATGAGCAGTTCTTC. It yields the protein CASSHGRNEQFF.